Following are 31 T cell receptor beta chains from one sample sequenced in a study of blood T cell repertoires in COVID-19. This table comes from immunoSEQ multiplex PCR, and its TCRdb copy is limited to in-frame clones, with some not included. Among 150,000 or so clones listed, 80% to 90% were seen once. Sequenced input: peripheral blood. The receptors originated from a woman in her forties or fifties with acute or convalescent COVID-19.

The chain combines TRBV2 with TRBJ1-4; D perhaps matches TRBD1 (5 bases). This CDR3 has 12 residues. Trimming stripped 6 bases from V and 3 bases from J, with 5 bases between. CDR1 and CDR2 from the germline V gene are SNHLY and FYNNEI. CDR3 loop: CASRQANEKLFF. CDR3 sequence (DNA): TGTGCCAGCAGACAGGCTAATGAAAAACTGTTTTTT.

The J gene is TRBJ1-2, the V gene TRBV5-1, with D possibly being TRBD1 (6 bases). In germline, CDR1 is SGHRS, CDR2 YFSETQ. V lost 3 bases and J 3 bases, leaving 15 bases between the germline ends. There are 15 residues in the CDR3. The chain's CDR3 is CASSYLTGVDYGYTF. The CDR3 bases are TGCGCCAGCAGCTACCTGACAGGTGTGGACTATGGCTACACCTTC.

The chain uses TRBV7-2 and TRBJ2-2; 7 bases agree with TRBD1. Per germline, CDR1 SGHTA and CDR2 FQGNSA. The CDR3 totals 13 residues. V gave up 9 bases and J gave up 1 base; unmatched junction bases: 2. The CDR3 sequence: CASRDRNTGELFF. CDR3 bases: TGTGCCAGTCGGGACAGGAACACCGGGGAGCTGTTTTTT.

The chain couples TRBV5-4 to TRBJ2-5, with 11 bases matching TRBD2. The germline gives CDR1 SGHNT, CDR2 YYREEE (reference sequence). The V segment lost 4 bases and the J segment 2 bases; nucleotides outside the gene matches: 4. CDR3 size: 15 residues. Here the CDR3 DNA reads TGTGCCAGCAGCCGAAGACTAGCGGGGCAAGAGACCCAGTACTTC. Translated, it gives CASSRRLAGQETQYF.

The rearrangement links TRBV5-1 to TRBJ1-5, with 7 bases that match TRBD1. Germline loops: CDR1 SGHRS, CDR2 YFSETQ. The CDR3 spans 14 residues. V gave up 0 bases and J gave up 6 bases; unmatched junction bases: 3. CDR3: CASSLGQGSQPQHF. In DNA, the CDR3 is TGCGCCAGCAGCTTGGGACAGGGCAGTCAGCCCCAGCATTTT.

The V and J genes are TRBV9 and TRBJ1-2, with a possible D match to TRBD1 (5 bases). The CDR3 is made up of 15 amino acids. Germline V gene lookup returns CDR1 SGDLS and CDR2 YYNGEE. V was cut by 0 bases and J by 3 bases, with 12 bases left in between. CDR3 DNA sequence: TGTGCCAGCAGCGTAGAGGCAGGGCTAGACTATGGCTACACCTTC. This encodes CASSVEAGLDYGYTF.

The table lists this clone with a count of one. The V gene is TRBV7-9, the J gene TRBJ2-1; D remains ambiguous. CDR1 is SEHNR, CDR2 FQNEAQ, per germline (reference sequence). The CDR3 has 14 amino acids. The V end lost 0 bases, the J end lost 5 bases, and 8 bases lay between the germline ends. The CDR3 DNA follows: TGTGCCAGCAGCTTAGCGCGAAATAACAATGAGCAGTTCTTC. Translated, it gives CASSLARNNNEQFF. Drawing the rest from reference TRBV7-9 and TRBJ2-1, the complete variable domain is DTGVSQNPRHKITKRGQNVTFRCDPISEHNRLYWYRQTLGQGPEFLTYFQNEAQLEKSRLLSDRFSAERPKGSFSTLEIQRTEQGDSAMYLCASSLARNNNEQFFGPGTRLTVL.

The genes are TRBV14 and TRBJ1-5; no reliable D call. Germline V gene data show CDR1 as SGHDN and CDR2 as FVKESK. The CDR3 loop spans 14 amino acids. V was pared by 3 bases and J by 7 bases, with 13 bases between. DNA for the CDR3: TGTGCCAGCAGCCAGGGAGGGATGGGGCAGCCCCAGCATTTT. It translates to CASSQGGMGQPQHF.

CDR3 DNA sequence: TGTGCCAGTAGTCCCGGGGGCGGGAGGTTAAATGAGCAGTTCTTC. Protein: CASSPGGGRLNEQFF. The chain joins TRBV19 to TRBJ2-1; TRBD2 matches 8 bases. The J segment lost 7 bases and the V segment lost 5 bases, leaving 10 bases of the junction unmatched. The CDR3 is made up of 15 amino acids. Germline CDR1 LNHDA, CDR2 SQIVND (reference sequence).

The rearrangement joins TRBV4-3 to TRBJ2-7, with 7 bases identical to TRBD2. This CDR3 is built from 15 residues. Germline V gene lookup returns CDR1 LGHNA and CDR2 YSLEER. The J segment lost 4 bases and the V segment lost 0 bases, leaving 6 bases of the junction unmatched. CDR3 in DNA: TGCGCCAGCAGCCAAGAAAGGTCTAGCGGTTACGAGCAGTACTTC. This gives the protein CASSQERSSGYEQYF.

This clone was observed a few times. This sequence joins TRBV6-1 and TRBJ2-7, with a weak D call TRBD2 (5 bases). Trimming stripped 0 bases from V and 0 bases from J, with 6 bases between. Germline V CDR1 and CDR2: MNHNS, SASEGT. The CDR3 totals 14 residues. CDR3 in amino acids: CASSEAGSSYEQYF. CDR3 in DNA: TGTGCCAGCAGTGAAGCTGGGAGCTCCTACGAGCAGTACTTC.

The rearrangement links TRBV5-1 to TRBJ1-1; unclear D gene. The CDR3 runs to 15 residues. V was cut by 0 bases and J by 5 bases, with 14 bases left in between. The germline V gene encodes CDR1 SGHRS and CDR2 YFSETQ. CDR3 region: CASSLEYSGKTEAFF. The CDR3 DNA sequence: TGCGCCAGCAGCTTGGAATATTCGGGGAAAACTGAAGCTTTCTTT.

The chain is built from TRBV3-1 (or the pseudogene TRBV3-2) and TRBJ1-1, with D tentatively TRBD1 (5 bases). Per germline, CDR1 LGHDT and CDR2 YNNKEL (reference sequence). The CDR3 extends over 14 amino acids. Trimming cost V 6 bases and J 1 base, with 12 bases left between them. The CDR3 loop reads CASRDFDRNTEAFF. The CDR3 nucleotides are TGTGCCAGCAGGGATTTTGACAGGAACACTGAAGCTTTCTTT.

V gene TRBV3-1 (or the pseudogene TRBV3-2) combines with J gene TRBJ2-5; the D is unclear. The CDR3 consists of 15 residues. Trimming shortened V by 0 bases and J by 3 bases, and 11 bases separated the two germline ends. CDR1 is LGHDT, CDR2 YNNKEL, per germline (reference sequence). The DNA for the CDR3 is TGTGCCAGCAGCCAAGATCCCGAGAGGAAAGAGACCCAGTACTTC. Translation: CASSQDPERKETQYF.

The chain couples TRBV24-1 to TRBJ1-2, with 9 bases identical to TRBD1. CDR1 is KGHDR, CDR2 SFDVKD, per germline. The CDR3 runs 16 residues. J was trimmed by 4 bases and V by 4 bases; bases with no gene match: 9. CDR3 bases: TGTGCCACCAGTGACTATGGTCCGGGACAGGGCTATGGCTACACCTTC. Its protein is CATSDYGPGQGYGYTF.

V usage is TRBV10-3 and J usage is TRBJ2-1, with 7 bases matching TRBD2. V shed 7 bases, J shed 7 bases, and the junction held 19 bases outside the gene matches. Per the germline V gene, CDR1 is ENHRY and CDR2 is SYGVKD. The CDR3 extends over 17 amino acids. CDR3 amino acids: CAIIQPPEGDYPNEQFF. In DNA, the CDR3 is TGTGCCATCATTCAGCCGCCCGAAGGGGACTATCCTAATGAGCAGTTCTTC.

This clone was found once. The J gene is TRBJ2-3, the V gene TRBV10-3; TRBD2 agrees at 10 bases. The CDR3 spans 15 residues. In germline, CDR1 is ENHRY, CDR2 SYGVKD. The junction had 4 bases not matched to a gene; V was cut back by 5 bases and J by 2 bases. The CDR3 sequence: CAISTGTSATDTQYF. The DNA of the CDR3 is TGTGCCATCAGTACCGGGACTAGCGCCACAGATACGCAGTATTTT.

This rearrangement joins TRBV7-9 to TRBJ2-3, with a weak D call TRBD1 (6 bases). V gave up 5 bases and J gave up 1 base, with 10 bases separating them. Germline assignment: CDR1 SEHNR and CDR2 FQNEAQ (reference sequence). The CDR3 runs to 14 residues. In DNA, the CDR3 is TGTGCCAGCAGCCCACAGGGCCGCACAGATACGCAGTATTTT. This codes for CASSPQGRTDTQYF.

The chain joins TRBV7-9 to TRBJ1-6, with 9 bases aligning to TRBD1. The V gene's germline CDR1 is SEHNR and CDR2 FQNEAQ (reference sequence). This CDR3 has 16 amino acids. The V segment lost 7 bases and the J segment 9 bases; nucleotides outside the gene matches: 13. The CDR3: CASTKGQGQLGSPLHF. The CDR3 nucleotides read TGTGCCAGCACCAAGGGACAGGGACAGCTGGGTTCACCCCTCCACTTT.

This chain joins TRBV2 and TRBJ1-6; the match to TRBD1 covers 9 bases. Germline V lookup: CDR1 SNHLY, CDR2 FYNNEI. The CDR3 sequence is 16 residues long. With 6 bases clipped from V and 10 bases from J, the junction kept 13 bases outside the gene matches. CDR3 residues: CASSEIPGQGGSPLHF. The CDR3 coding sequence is TGTGCCAGCAGCGAGATCCCGGGACAGGGTGGATCACCCCTCCACTTT.

CDR3 amino acids: CASSLGQAREQFF. The CDR3 DNA reads as TGTGCCAGCAGCTTAGGTCAGGCCCGGGAGCAGTTCTTC. The chain combines TRBV7-3 with TRBJ2-1; D is unresolved. The V gene's germline CDR1 is SGHTA and CDR2 FQGTGA. This CDR3 spans 13 amino acids. V dropped 2 bases and J dropped 10 bases, with 12 bases sitting between them. Full variable domain (remainder filled in from reference TRBV7-3 and TRBJ2-1): GAGVSQTPSNKVTEKGKYVELRCDPISGHTALYWYRQSLGQGPEFLIYFQGTGAADDSGLPNDRFFAVRPEGSVSTLKIQRTERGDSAVYLCASSLGQAREQFFGPGTRLTVL.

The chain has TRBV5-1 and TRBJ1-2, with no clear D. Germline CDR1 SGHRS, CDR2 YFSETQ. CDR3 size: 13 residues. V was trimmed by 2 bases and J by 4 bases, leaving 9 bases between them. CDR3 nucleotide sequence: TGCGCCAGCAGCTTAGAGGGAGGCTATGGCTACACCTTC. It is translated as CASSLEGGYGYTF.

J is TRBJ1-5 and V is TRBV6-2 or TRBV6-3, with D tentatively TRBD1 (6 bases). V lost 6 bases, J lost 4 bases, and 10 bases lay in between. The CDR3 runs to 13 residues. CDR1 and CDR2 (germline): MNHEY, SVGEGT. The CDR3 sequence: CASSSTGNQPQHF. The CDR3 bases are TGTGCCAGCAGCTCGACAGGAAATCAGCCCCAGCATTTT.

The DNA for the CDR3 is TGTGCCATCGGGATAGCGGGGACCTACGAGCAGTACTTC. It translates to CAIGIAGTYEQYF. The chain is built from TRBV10-3 and TRBJ2-7; 8 positions agree with TRBD2. This CDR3 contains 13 residues. The germline V gene has CDR1 ENHRY and CDR2 SYGVKD. V gave up 8 bases and J gave up 2 bases; unmatched junction bases: 5.

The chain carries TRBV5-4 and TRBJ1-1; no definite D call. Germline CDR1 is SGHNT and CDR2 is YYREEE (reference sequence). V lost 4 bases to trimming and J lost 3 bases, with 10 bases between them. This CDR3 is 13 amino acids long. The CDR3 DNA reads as TGTGCCAGCAGCATTGACACCTACACTGAAGCTTTCTTT. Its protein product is CASSIDTYTEAFF.

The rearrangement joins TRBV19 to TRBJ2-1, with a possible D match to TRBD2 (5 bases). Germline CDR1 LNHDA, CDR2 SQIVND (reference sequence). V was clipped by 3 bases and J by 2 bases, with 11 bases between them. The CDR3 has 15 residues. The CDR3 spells CASSMAISAYNEQFF. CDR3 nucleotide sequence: TGTGCCAGTAGTATGGCAATTAGCGCCTACAATGAGCAGTTCTTC.

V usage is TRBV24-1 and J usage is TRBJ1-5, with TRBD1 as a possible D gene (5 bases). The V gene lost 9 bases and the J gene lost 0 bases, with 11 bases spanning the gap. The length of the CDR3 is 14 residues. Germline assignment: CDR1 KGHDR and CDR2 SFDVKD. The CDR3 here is CATGGEYSNQPQHF. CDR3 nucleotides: TGTGCCACCGGGGGGGAGTATAGCAATCAGCCCCAGCATTTT.

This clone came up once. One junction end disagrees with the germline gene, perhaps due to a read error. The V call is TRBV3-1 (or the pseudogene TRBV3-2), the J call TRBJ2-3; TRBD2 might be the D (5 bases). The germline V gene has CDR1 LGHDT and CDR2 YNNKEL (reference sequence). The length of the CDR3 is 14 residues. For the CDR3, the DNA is TGTGCCAGCAGCCAAGGGTCTAGCATAGATACGCAGTATTTT. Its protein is CASSQGSSIDTQYF.

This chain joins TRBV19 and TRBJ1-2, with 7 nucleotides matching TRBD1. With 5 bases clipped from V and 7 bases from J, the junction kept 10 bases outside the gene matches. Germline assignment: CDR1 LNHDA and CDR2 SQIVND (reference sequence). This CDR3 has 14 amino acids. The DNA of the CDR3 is TGTGCCAGTAGTGTCGACAGGGTGGAGAGTGGCTACACCTTC. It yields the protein CASSVDRVESGYTF.

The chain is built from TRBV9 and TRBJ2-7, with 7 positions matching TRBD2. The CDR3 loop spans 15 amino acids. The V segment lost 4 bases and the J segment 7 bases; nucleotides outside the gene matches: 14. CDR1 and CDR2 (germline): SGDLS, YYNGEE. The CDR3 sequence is CASSPSPGGWGEQYF. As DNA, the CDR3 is TGTGCCAGCAGCCCCAGCCCCGGGGGGTGGGGGGAGCAGTACTTC.

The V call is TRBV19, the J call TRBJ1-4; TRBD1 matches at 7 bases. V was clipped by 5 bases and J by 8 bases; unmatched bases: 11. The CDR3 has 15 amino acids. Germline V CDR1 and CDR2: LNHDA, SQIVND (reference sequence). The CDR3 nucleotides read TGTGCCAGTAGTGTCCGACAGGGCATATCGGAAAAACTGTTTTTT. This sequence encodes CASSVRQGISEKLFF.